These T cell receptor beta chains were read from a single sample in a study of T cells in Graves' hyperthyroidism and ophthalmopathy. Each CDR3 protein gets one entry after TCRdb re-called the multiplex PCR reads with MiXCR. The table includes about 98,000 distinct CDR3 sequences, approximately 39% detected once. The sequenced material came from peripheral blood or thyroid tissue (not recorded which). The origin of the receptors is a woman under 40 with Graves' hyperthyroidism. The CDR3 runs from the conserved cysteine through the conserved F or W. D genes are given only for firm matches. Size values are once, few and many counts, or a class for expanded clones, and some rows have none.

d_call j_call v_call clone_size cdr3_nt cdr3_aa
NA TRBJ1-2 TRBV6-1 NA TGTGCCAGCAGTGCCTTCAGATATGGCTACACCTTC CASSAFRYGYTF
TRBD1 TRBJ1-2 TRBV7-9 many TGTGCCAGCAGCTCCCACAGGGGACGGTCGAATGGCTACACCTTC CASSSHRGRSNGYTF
NA TRBJ1-1 TRBV5-1 many TGCGCCAGCAGCCTCCTTCCGGGAGAGGCGTCTGAAGCTTTCTTT CASSLLPGEASEAFF
NA TRBJ1-5 TRBV7-9 many TGTGCCAGCACCTCCGAGGGTGTTCAGCCCCAGCATTTT CASTSEGVQPQHF
NA TRBJ2-5 TRBV7-3 NA TGTGCCAGCAGCTTAATAGGGCAGGGCGAGACCCAGTACTTC CASSLIGQGETQYF
NA TRBJ2-7 TRBV15 many TGTGCCACCAGCAGAGATTACGGTTCCTACGAGCAGTACTTC CATSRDYGSYEQYF
TRBD1 TRBJ2-3 TRBV9 NA TGTGCCAGCAGCTACCTCCGGGACAGGTTCTCTGATACGCAGTATTTT CASSYLRDRFSDTQYF
TRBD1 TRBJ2-7 TRBV4-1 once TGCGCCAGCGGCCGTTTACCGACAGGGTTCCCCTACGAGCAATACTTC CASGRLPTGFPYEQYF
NA TRBJ1-5 TRBV7-9 NA TGTGCCAGCAGCTTGTACGGGGAATGGCATTTT CASSLYGEWHF
NA TRBJ1-2 TRBV3-1 many TGTGCCAGCAGCGAACCCCCTTACAGGTCTGGCGGCTACACCTTC CASSEPPYRSGGYTF
NA TRBJ1-1 TRBV6-4 NA TGTGCCAGCAGTGATCGGGGCGTGGGGACTGAAGCTTTCTTT CASSDRGVGTEAFF
NA TRBJ2-7 TRBV14 many TGTGCCAGCAGCCAAGGGGCTGACGGGTTCTACGAGCAGTACTTC CASSQGADGFYEQYF
NA TRBJ2-3 TRBV5-1 NA TGCGCCAGCAGCTTGGGCTCAACGCCAGATACGCAGTATTTT CASSLGSTPDTQYF
NA TRBJ2-2 TRBV9 once TGTGCCGGCAGCGTGGGAAACACCGGGGGGCTGTTTTTT CAGSVGNTGGLFF
NA TRBJ2-7 TRBV15 NA TGTGCCACCAGCAGCGACCACTACGAGCAGTACTTC CATSSDHYEQYF
NA TRBJ1-6 TRBV7-6 many TGTGCCAGCAGCTTCTATGCTGGACAGCTCGAAAGGTCACCCCTCCACTTT CASSFYAGQLERSPLHF
NA TRBJ2-2 TRBV3-1 many TGTGCCAGCAGTCTGAGGAGGGGCTACCTGAACACCGGGGAGCTGTTTTTT CASSLRRGYLNTGELFF
NA TRBJ1-2 TRBV4-1 many TGCGCCAGCAGCCAAGATTATGCCCGCCGGCAGGGCTACACCTTC CASSQDYARRQGYTF
NA TRBJ2-3 TRBV24-1 NA TGTGCCGCCAGTGATTTCGGGGCATCCTACACAGGTACGCAGTATTTT CAASDFGASYTGTQYF
NA TRBJ2-5 TRBV5-1 many TGCGCCAGCACCCTTGGAACTCGGAGGGAGACCCAGTACTTC CASTLGTRRETQYF
TRBD2 TRBJ2-2 TRBV4-1 many TGCGCCAGCAGCCAAGCGGGGGGGTGGGGGACCGGGGAGCTGTTTTTT CASSQAGGWGTGELFF
TRBD2 TRBJ2-7 TRBV20-1 NA TGCAGTGCTAGCAGACTAGCGGTACCTCTCGAGCAGTACTTC CSASRLAVPLEQYF
TRBD2 TRBJ2-5 TRBV7-2 NA TGTGCCAGCAGCCCCCGGACTAGCGGGATCGGTACCCAGTACTTC CASSPRTSGIGTQYF
NA TRBJ1-2 TRBV10-3 many TGTGCCATCAGCCTTCTCAGTCTGAGCGGAGGAATACAAGACTATGGCTACACCTTC CAISLLSLSGGIQDYGYTF
TRBD1 TRBJ1-1 TRBV2 many TGTGCCAGCAGTTTGGACAGGGTGATAACTGAAGCTTTCTTT CASSLDRVITEAFF
NA TRBJ2-5 TRBV4-1 many TGCGCCAGCAGCCAAGTAGGGTCTAAAGAGACCCAGTACTTC CASSQVGSKETQYF
NA TRBJ1-1 TRBV11-2 NA TGTGCCAGCAGCACCGGGACAAGGATATGGGTCACTGAAGCTTTCTTT CASSTGTRIWVTEAFF
TRBD1 TRBJ1-6 TRBV4-1 many TGCGCCAGCAGCCGAGGACAGGGGAGATCACCCCTCCACTTT CASSRGQGRSPLHF
NA TRBJ2-7 TRBV29-1 NA TGCAGCGTACAGGGACTACTCAACTCTGGGGCCAACGAGCAGTACTTC CSVQGLLNSGANEQYF
TRBD2 TRBJ2-6 TRBV7-9 many TGTGCCAGCCCGGGGGGGGCGCCTGGGGCCAACGTCCTGACTTTC CASPGGAPGANVLTF
NA TRBJ2-5 TRBV3-1 many TGTGCCAGCAGCCTTTATTTCGGGACCGAGAATGAAGAGACCCAGTACTTC CASSLYFGTENEETQYF
TRBD1 TRBJ1-2 TRBV7-9 many TGTGCCAGCAGCTTAACGACAGGGGCTGGCTACACCTTC CASSLTTGAGYTF